Listed here are 29 T cell receptor beta chains from one sample, sequenced in a study of blood T cell repertoires in COVID-19. TCRdb keeps only in-frame clones here, not all; method: immunoSEQ multiplex PCR. The sample holds a few hundred thousand clones, about four fifths seen once. The sequenced material came from peripheral blood. The source of these receptors is a man younger than 45 who had recovered from COVID-19.

The chain is built from TRBV19 and TRBJ1-5; 7 nucleotides align to TRBD1. V gave up 5 bases and J gave up 4 bases; unmatched junction bases: 8. The length of the CDR3 is 15 residues. The germline V gene has CDR1 LNHDA and CDR2 SQIVND (reference sequence). The CDR3 is CASSPMTGTNQPQHF. The CDR3 DNA reads TGTGCCAGTAGTCCCATGACAGGGACGAATCAGCCCCAGCATTTT.

The V gene is TRBV14, the J gene TRBJ1-1; possibly TRBD1 for D (5 bases). This CDR3 contains 13 residues. In germline, CDR1 is SGHDN, CDR2 FVKESK. V shed 3 bases and J shed 6 bases, with 11 bases lying between them. CDR3 DNA: TGTGCCAGCAGCCACTCAGGGAGGGCTGAAGCTTTCTTT. It encodes CASSHSGRAEAFF.

V gene TRBV29-1 combines with J gene TRBJ1-5, with D tentatively TRBD1 (5 bases). Germline CDR1 is SQVTM and CDR2 is ANQGSEA. The V end lost 6 bases, the J end lost 5 bases, and 14 bases lay between the germline ends. This CDR3 is built from 13 residues. The CDR3 sequence is CSVRGGNDQPQHF. CDR3 DNA: TGCAGCGTCCGGGGGGGGAACGATCAGCCCCAGCATTTT. Full variable domain (remainder filled in from reference TRBV29-1 and TRBJ1-5): SAVISQKPSRDICQRGTSLTIQCQVDSQVTMMFWYRQQPGQSLTLIATANQGSEATYESGFVIDKFPISRPNLTFSTLTVSNMSPEDSSIYLCSVRGGNDQPQHFGDGTRLSIL.

The rearrangement joins TRBV21-1 to TRBJ2-6; the table calls TRBD2, which could not be checked here. TRBV21-1 is marked as a pseudogene. This CDR3 contains 13 residues. CDR3 amino acids: CASSPSGANVLTF. In nucleotides, the CDR3 is TGTGCCAGCAGCCCTTCTGGGGCCAACGTCCTGACTTTC.

V is TRBV2 and J is TRBJ1-5; D is perhaps TRBD1 (6 bases). Trimming cost V 8 bases and J 0 bases, with 14 bases left between them. This CDR3 is built from 15 residues. Germline V lookup: CDR1 SNHLY, CDR2 FYNNEI. The CDR3 nucleotides are TGTGCCAGCGGAACCGGACAGTATAGCAATCAGCCCCAGCATTTT. Translated, it gives CASGTGQYSNQPQHF.

CDR3 sequence (DNA): TGTGCCAGCAGCTTGGCCAATTCAGGGGTCGGGGAGCTGTTTTTT. It codes for CASSLANSGVGELFF. The rearrangement links TRBV5-6 to TRBJ2-2; tentative D call: TRBD1 (6 bases). The germline V gene encodes CDR1 SGHDT and CDR2 YYEEEE. The CDR3 has 15 amino acids. With 0 bases removed from V and 7 bases from J, the gap between germline ends came to 13 bases.

The V and J genes are TRBV18 and TRBJ2-1, with 16 bases lining up with TRBD2. There are 18 residues in the CDR3. In germline, CDR1 is KGHSH, CDR2 LQKENI. V shed 1 base, J shed 7 bases, and the junction held 7 bases outside the gene matches. The CDR3 DNA sequence: TGTGCCAGCTCACCACGGGGACTAGCGGGGGGGCCCTGGAATGAGCAGTTCTTC. It codes for CASSPRGLAGGPWNEQFF.

The rearrangement links TRBV27 to TRBJ2-1; maybe TRBD2 (5 bases). V was cut by 0 bases and J by 7 bases, with 13 bases left in between. The germline V gene encodes CDR1 MNHEY and CDR2 SMNVEV (reference sequence). The CDR3 covers 15 residues. CDR3 sequence reads: CASSLSSTRGNEQFF. CDR3 sequence (DNA): TGTGCCAGCAGTTTATCGTCTACCCGGGGTAATGAGCAGTTCTTC.

In its sample, this clone was seen a few times. The genes are TRBV10-3 and TRBJ1-1, with 7 bases matching TRBD1. Looked up from germline, CDR1 is ENHRY and CDR2 is SYGVKD. Germline trimming cut 0 bases from V and 4 bases from J; bases unmatched to any gene: 8. The CDR3 covers 16 residues. The CDR3 bases are TGTGCCATCAGTGAGTCGTTGGGGGCAGGGGGCACTGAAGCTTTCTTT. This codes for CAISESLGAGGTEAFF.

This chain connects TRBV10-3 to TRBJ2-1; 13 positions agree with TRBD2. The junction had 9 bases not matched to a gene; V was cut back by 10 bases and J by 0 bases. This CDR3 has 17 residues. In germline, CDR1 is ENHRY, CDR2 SYGVKD. CDR3 in amino acids: CATGLAGNSSSYNEQFF. The CDR3 nucleotides read TGTGCCACGGGACTAGCGGGGAATTCAAGCTCCTACAATGAGCAGTTCTTC.

The chain links TRBV7-9 to TRBJ1-1; TRBD1 is a possible D gene (6 bases). The CDR3 is 14 amino acids. V was clipped by 0 bases and J by 7 bases, with 12 bases between them. CDR1 and CDR2 from the germline V gene are SEHNR and FQNEAQ (reference sequence). CDR3 nucleotides: TGTGCCAGCAGCTTAGCAGGACAGAACGGTGAAGCTTTCTTT. This codes for CASSLAGQNGEAFF. Drawing the rest from reference TRBV7-9 and TRBJ1-1, the complete variable domain is DTGVSQNPRHKITKRGQNVTFRCDPISEHNRLYWYRQTLGQGPEFLTYFQNEAQLEKSRLLSDRFSAERPKGSFSTLEIQRTEQGDSAMYLCASSLAGQNGEAFFGQGTRLTVV.

The sample holds a few counts of this clone. The rearrangement joins TRBV6-5 to TRBJ1-2, with 8 positions matching TRBD1. Germline V gene sequence: CDR1 MNHEY, CDR2 SVGAGI. Germline trimming cut 2 bases from V and 4 bases from J; bases unmatched to any gene: 6. The CDR3 totals 15 residues. The CDR3 sequence is CASSYKPGGGYGYTF. CDR3 coding DNA: TGTGCCAGCAGTTACAAACCAGGGGGCGGCTATGGCTACACCTTC.

V is TRBV5-1 and J is TRBJ1-1; a weak D match, TRBD1 (5 bases). Deletions cut 1 base from V and 4 bases from J, with 14 bases between. The CDR3 consists of 15 residues. Per germline, CDR1 SGHRS and CDR2 YFSETQ. The CDR3 DNA sequence: TGCGCCAGCAGCTTGTCGCCAGGGTCGGTCACTGAAGCTTTCTTT. Amino acids: CASSLSPGSVTEAFF.

The chain has TRBV11-2 and TRBJ1-2; tentatively, D is TRBD1 (6 bases). Trimming took 5 bases from V and 3 from J, leaving 16 bases between them. Germline-derived CDR1 and CDR2 are SGHAT and FQNNGV. CDR3 length: 15 residues. The CDR3 reads CASSTGTTADYGYTF. The CDR3 coding sequence is TGTGCCAGCAGCACCGGGACAACCGCGGACTATGGCTACACCTTC.

The V gene is TRBV15, the J gene TRBJ1-1; D ambiguous. CDR3 length: 14 residues. Trimming took off 0 bases at V and 2 bases at J, with 7 bases between the two ends. Germline values: CDR1 LNHNV, CDR2 YYDKDF (reference sequence). CDR3 sequence: CATSRDTRNTEAFF. The DNA for the CDR3 is TGTGCCACCAGCAGAGATACAAGAAACACTGAAGCTTTCTTT.

The rearrangement joins TRBV7-9 to TRBJ1-5, with 7 bases fitting TRBD1. V was pared by 5 bases and J by 7 bases, with 8 bases of the junction left unmatched. The CDR3 loop spans 14 amino acids. CDR1 and CDR2 from the germline V gene are SEHNR and FQNEAQ (reference sequence). The DNA for the CDR3 is TGTGCCAGCAGCATAGGGGGCGGCGACCAGCCCCAGCATTTT. It is translated as CASSIGGGDQPQHF.

The chain combines TRBV7-9 with TRBJ1-2; weak D call: TRBD1 (5 bases). Trimming left V 5 bases short and J 4 bases short, with 20 bases between. Germline values: CDR1 SEHNR, CDR2 FQNEAQ (reference sequence). The CDR3 loop spans 16 amino acids. CDR3 coding DNA: TGTGCCAGCAGCCCCGATGGGGCATGGGCTAGCTATGGCTACACCTTC. Its protein product is CASSPDGAWASYGYTF.

The J gene is TRBJ2-2, the V gene TRBV18, with 7 bases that match TRBD2. Germline lookup yields CDR1 KGHSH and CDR2 LQKENI. The CDR3 is made up of 15 amino acids. V lost 1 base, J lost 1 base, and 0 bases stayed unmatched. The CDR3 is CASSPQRGNTGELFF. As DNA, the CDR3 is TGTGCCAGCTCACCACAGCGGGGGAACACCGGGGAGCTGTTTTTT.

The J gene is TRBJ1-5, the V gene TRBV19; 10 bases agree with TRBD1. CDR1 and CDR2 (germline): LNHDA, SQIVND (reference sequence). The CDR3 contains 18 residues. The junction had 9 bases not matched to a gene; V was cut back by 4 bases and J by 0 bases. The CDR3 region has the DNA TGTGCCAGTAGTAGGGACAGGGGTTCCTCTTATAGCAATCAGCCCCAGCATTTT. Translated, it gives CASSRDRGSSYSNQPQHF. Filled out from reference TRBV19 and TRBJ1-5, the complete variable domain reads DGGITQSPKYLFRKEGQNVTLSCEQNLNHDAMYWYRQDPGQGLRLIYYSQIVNDFQKGDIAEGYSVSREKKESFPLTVTSAQKNPTAFYLCASSRDRGSSYSNQPQHFGDGTRLSIL.

This clone was recorded a few times. The gene calls are TRBV3-1 (or the pseudogene TRBV3-2) and TRBJ1-1, with D tentatively TRBD1 (5 bases). V was pared by 4 bases and J by 12 bases, with 18 bases between. Germline V gives CDR1 LGHDT, CDR2 YNNKEL (reference sequence). CDR3 length: 13 amino acids. The CDR3 is CASSPIRGGDTFF. The CDR3 bases are TGTGCCAGCAGCCCGATTCGGGGAGGGGATACTTTCTTT.

The rearrangement uses TRBV5-6 and TRBJ1-1; D unresolved. V dropped 9 bases and J dropped 2 bases, with 14 bases sitting between them. In germline, CDR1 is SGHDT, CDR2 YYEEEE. The CDR3 is 13 amino acids. CDR3 amino acids: CATQMSGNTEAFF. CDR3 sequence (DNA): TGTGCCACCCAGATGTCGGGAAACACTGAAGCTTTCTTT.

The chain combines TRBV10-2 with TRBJ1-6; maybe TRBD1 (6 bases). Germline V gene data show CDR1 as WSHSY and CDR2 as SAAADI. The CDR3 covers 13 residues. Deletions cut 6 bases from V and 7 bases from J, with 10 bases between. This CDR3 reads CASRDSINSPLHF. Written as DNA, the CDR3 is TGCGCCAGCAGGGACAGCATCAATTCACCCCTCCACTTT.

The gene calls are TRBV20-1 and TRBJ1-1; maybe TRBD1 (6 bases). The CDR3 extends over 13 amino acids. Deletions cut 3 bases from V and 1 base from J, with 9 bases between. CDR1 DFQATT and CDR2 SNEGSKA come from the germline V gene (reference sequence). The CDR3 DNA reads as TGCAGTGCTAGTCCGACAGGGAACACTGAAGCTTTCTTT. Encoded protein: CSASPTGNTEAFF.

The chain is built from TRBV24-1 and TRBJ1-5; 8 bases map to TRBD1. CDR1 KGHDR and CDR2 SFDVKD come from the germline V gene. With 4 bases clipped from V and 7 bases from J, the junction kept 8 bases outside the gene matches. The CDR3 consists of 15 residues. CDR3 loop: CATSDTRTGWQPQHF. CDR3 nucleotide sequence: TGTGCCACCAGTGACACCAGGACAGGGTGGCAGCCCCAGCATTTT.

V is TRBV4-1 and J is TRBJ1-1, with a possible D match to TRBD1 (5 bases). Germline lookup yields CDR1 MGHRA and CDR2 YSYEKL. V shed 4 bases and J shed 4 bases, with 16 bases lying between them. This CDR3 is 15 amino acids long. The DNA of the CDR3 is TGCGCCAGCAGCCGAGGCCAGGGCCCCGGCACTGAAGCTTTCTTT. It encodes CASSRGQGPGTEAFF.

The chain combines TRBV20-1 with TRBJ2-5, with 9 bases matching TRBD2. CDR1 and CDR2 (germline): DFQATT, SNEGSKA (reference sequence). The V segment lost 3 bases and the J segment 1 base; nucleotides outside the gene matches: 6. This CDR3 is 15 amino acids long. CDR3 in DNA: TGCAGTGCTAGTGGGAGCGGGGGGCCCCAAGAGACCCAGTACTTC. This codes for CSASGSGGPQETQYF.

This chain links TRBV29-1 with TRBJ2-5; weak D call: TRBD1 (6 bases). V lost 7 bases, J lost 4 bases, and 13 bases lay in between. The CDR3 is made up of 12 amino acids. Germline CDR1 reads SQVTM; CDR2 reads ANQGSEA. CDR3 protein: CSGGQLGETQYF. CDR3 bases: TGCAGCGGTGGACAGCTCGGAGAGACCCAGTACTTC.

This rearrangement joins TRBV10-3 to TRBJ2-2; a weak D match, TRBD1 (6 bases). Germline V lookup: CDR1 ENHRY, CDR2 SYGVKD. The length of the CDR3 is 14 residues. With 6 bases removed from V and 3 bases from J, the gap between germline ends came to 11 bases. DNA for the CDR3: TGTGCCATCAGGGGGGCGGTGGACACCGGGGAGCTGTTTTTT. It is translated as CAIRGAVDTGELFF.

The chain has TRBV27 and TRBJ1-1, with D unresolved. Germline CDR1 and CDR2: MNHEY and SMNVEV (reference sequence). Trimming took off 5 bases at V and 4 bases at J, with 14 bases between the two ends. CDR3 length: 14 amino acids. CDR3 amino acids: CASSPHPGVTEAFF. The CDR3 bases are TGTGCCAGCAGTCCTCACCCCGGGGTCACTGAAGCTTTCTTT.